Detailed here is one TCR beta chain. The CDR3 contains 15 residues. This entry comes from a study of blood T cell repertoires in COVID-19. As processed by the authors: Reference gene primer amplification gave estimated nucleated cell counts. The method was immunoSEQ multiplex PCR; TCRdb's version includes in-frame clones alone and lacks a portion of them. From that table come the V and J calls and clone size; the DNA was used to work out D and trimming. The data show 150,000 to 200,000 clones, around four fifths seen once. Living in about two dozen US areas, the participants were between 18 and 89 years of age. Cohorts were assigned according to the clinical history that participants reported. Recovered Cohort 3 donors showed two negative PCRs, clearance, or symptom resolution.

The sequenced material came from PBMCs or T cells enriched from blood (not recorded which). This receptor was identified in a woman aged 55-69 years who had recovered from COVID-19. The chain carries TRBV21-1 and TRBJ1-1. TRBV21-1 is marked as a pseudogene. CDR3 bases: TGTGCCAGCAGCAAAGGCCCAAGCACGAACACTGAAGCTTTCTTT. Translating it yields CASSKGPSTNTEAFF.